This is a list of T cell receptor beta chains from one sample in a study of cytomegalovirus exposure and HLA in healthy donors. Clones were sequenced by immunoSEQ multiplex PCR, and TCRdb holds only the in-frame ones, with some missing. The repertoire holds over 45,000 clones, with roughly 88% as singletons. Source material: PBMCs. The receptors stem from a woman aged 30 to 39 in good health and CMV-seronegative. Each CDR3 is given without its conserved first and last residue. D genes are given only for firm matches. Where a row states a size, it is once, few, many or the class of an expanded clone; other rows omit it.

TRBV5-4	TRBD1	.	ASSLDRVGFGSGETQY
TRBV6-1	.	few	ASSEVRGWENTIY
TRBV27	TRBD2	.	ASSLFSGGTGELF
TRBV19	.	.	ASRLASSYNEQF
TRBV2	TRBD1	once	ASSEDRGSYGYT
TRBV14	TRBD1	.	ASSHPRWTGSTDTQY
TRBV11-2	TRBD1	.	ASSRPGTVNTEAF
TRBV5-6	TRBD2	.	ASSPGTSGYNEQF
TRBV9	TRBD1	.	ASSVGQGGEKLF
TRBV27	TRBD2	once	ASSKASGSMYNEQY
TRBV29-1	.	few	SVDRTDNSYEQY
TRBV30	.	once	AWSSTANTEAF
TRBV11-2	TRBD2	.	ASSSPWAGGSQETQY
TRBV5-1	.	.	ASSFPGMNTEAF
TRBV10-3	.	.	AIRDSDRDTIY
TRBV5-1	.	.	ASSLTGPNTEAF
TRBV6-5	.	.	ASSSTGRRNNQPQH
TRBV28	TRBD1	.	ASSPGTGFSNQPQH
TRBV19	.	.	ASSMRTEAF
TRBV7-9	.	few	ASKRALGYEQY
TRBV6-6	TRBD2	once	ASSSETSGRYNEQF
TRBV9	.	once	ASSPRGSGSYEQY
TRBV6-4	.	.	ASSDTLYGYT
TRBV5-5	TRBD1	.	ASSLVGTVPDTQY
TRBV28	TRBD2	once	ASSRATSGDYEQY
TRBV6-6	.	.	ASSYSASPIYEQY
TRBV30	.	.	AWSPGHTYEQY
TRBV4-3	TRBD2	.	ASSHDNLAGGGNEQF
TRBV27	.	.	ASSPYLTGSHEQY
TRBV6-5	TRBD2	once	ASRPRGGGELF
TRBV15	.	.	ATSRDIGSPGEQY
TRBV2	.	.	ASSAGYSYEQY
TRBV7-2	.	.	ASSLAGQINEQF
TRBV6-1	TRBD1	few	ASREPTGIYGYT
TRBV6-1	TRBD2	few	ASSESAGAVDEQF
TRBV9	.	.	ASSFSGGSGANVLT
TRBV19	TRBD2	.	ASSIASSGRLITGELF
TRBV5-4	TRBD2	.	ASSVGLAGYEQY
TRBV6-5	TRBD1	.	ASRPQGIGGGYT